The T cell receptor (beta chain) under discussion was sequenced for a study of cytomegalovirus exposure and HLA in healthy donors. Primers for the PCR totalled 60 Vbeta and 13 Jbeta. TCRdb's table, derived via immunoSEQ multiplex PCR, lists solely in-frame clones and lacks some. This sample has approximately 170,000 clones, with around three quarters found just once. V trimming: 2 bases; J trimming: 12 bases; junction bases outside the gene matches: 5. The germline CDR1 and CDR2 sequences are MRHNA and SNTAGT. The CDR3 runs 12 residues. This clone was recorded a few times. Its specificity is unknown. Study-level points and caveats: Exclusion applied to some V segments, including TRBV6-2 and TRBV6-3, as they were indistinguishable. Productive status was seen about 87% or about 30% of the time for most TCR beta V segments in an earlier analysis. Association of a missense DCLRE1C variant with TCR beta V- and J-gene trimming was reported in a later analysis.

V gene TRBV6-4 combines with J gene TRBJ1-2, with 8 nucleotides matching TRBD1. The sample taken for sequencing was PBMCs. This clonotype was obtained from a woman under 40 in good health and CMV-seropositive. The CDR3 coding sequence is TGTGCCAGCAGTGACCTGACAGGGGAGCACACCTTC. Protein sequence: CASSDLTGEHTF.